This T cell receptor beta chain was obtained from a study of T-cell memory formation after mild COVID-19. CDR1 is SEHNR, CDR2 FQNEAQ, per germline (reference sequence). Trimming cost V 1 base and J 6 bases, with 9 bases left between them. This CDR3 has 13 amino acids. Barcoded TCR alpha and TCR beta cDNA libraries with UMIs came from 5'RACE using constant-segment primers. TCRdb re-called the 5' RACE reads through MiXCR, storing one row per CDR3 protein. The sample has under 550,000 distinct CDR3 sequences, 15% to 20% seen once. The sample consisted of PBMCs or a T cell subset sorted from them (not recorded which). The clonotype comes from an adult woman who had mild COVID-19 (a few samples of this study predate the infection). Cell type and time point are not known. V usage is TRBV7-9 and J usage is TRBJ1-2; D is possibly TRBD1 (6 bases). CDR3 bases: TGTGCCAGCAGCTTAGACAGGGAAAATGGCTACACCTTC. It encodes CASSLDRENGYTF. The whole variable domain, filled in from reference TRBV7-9 and TRBJ1-2, reads DTGVSQNPRHKITKRGQNVTFRCDPISEHNRLYWYRQTLGQGPEFLTYFQNEAQLEKSRLLSDRFSAERPKGSFSTLEIQRTEQGDSAMYLCASSLDRENGYTFGSGTRLTVV.